This TCR beta chain is from a study of PD-1 blockade in classical Hodgkin lymphoma. Study-level results: Baseline TCR diversity was reportedly lower in newly diagnosed patients than in healthy donors. It was reported as lower still in relapsed/refractory patients. The CD4+ diversity rise by C4D1 was clearest in complete responders.

Sample time point: cycle 4 day 1 (C4D1), after more than five weeks of nivolumab. No patient escaped relapse after autologous stem cell transplantation, and brentuximab vedotin exposure varied. Thawed PBMCs yielded CD4+ T cells through magnetic negative selection. The repertoire was sequenced with immunoSEQ multiplex PCR; TCRdb's copy has only in-frame clones and lacks some. The repertoire includes tens of thousands of clones, roughly 80% of them detected once, and approximately 3% sits in the top ten. The V gene lost 2 bases and the J gene lost 1 base, with 24 bases spanning the gap. Germline-derived CDR1 and CDR2 are SGHRS and YFSETQ. The CDR3 runs 19 residues. Details on this clone: Antigen unknown.

The origin of this receptor is a human donor with classical Hodgkin lymphoma. Specimen: CD4+ T cells from blood, collected before the fourth cycle of nivolumab. This chain joins TRBV5-1 and TRBJ1-1; a possible D gene is TRBD1 (5 bases). In nucleotides, the CDR3 is TGCGCCAGCAGCTTACTCATGGCGGGGGGAGGTACGGGGAACACTGAAGCTTTCTTT. Amino acids: CASSLLMAGGGTGNTEAFF.